A selection of T cell receptor beta chains follows, all from one sample in a study of cytomegalovirus exposure and HLA in healthy donors. Sequencing was performed with immunoSEQ multiplex PCR; in TCRdb, only in-frame clones are kept and a portion is missing. The sample records 200,000 or so clones, approximately 79% being singletons. Sequenced sample: PBMCs. The origin of the receptors is a man aged 45-65 years in good health and CMV-seronegative. The conserved cysteine and the conserved F or W are not part of the CDR3 here. The order of the fields is V gene, J gene, CDR3 protein.

V gene: TRBV18; J gene: TRBJ2-6; CDR3 protein: ASSPPWTTNVLT
V gene: TRBV28; J gene: TRBJ1-4; CDR3 protein: ASSTDGGGEKLF
V gene: TRBV10-1; J gene: TRBJ2-3; CDR3 protein: ASSDPSGTDTQY
V gene: TRBV7-7; J gene: TRBJ2-5; CDR3 protein: ASSWGRGHQETQY
V gene: TRBV6-5; J gene: TRBJ2-7; CDR3 protein: ASMGVGTGTYEQY
V gene: TRBV19; J gene: TRBJ1-4; CDR3 protein: ASSGTTNEKLF
V gene: TRBV5-1; J gene: TRBJ2-1; CDR3 protein: ASSLRPGGRSEQF
V gene: TRBV6-1; J gene: TRBJ1-3; CDR3 protein: ASSGWTGSSGNTIY
V gene: TRBV5-6; J gene: TRBJ1-1; CDR3 protein: ASSLAPGNTEAF
V gene: TRBV27; J gene: TRBJ2-7; CDR3 protein: ASSLGGVSYEQY
V gene: TRBV7-2; J gene: TRBJ1-5; CDR3 protein: ASSLTTGSNQPQH
V gene: TRBV10-1; J gene: TRBJ1-2; CDR3 protein: ASSELDYYGYT
V gene: TRBV6-5; J gene: TRBJ2-7; CDR3 protein: ASSYSKQGPYEQY
V gene: TRBV11-2; J gene: TRBJ1-3; CDR3 protein: ASSSNSNTIY
V gene: TRBV14; J gene: TRBJ2-7; CDR3 protein: ASSLGYEQY
V gene: TRBV5-1; J gene: TRBJ2-7; CDR3 protein: ASSLAGTGVGYEQY
V gene: TRBV2; J gene: TRBJ1-1; CDR3 protein: ASSEDREKPLNTEAF
V gene: TRBV6-1; J gene: TRBJ2-7; CDR3 protein: ASSDWGTYEQY
V gene: TRBV6-4; J gene: TRBJ2-2; CDR3 protein: ASSAGNTGELF
V gene: TRBV19; J gene: TRBJ2-1; CDR3 protein: ASSMSGMNEQF
V gene: TRBV10-3; J gene: TRBJ2-6; CDR3 protein: AIGRGLSGANVLT
V gene: TRBV19; J gene: TRBJ1-2; CDR3 protein: ASSQQGAFEGYT
V gene: TRBV7-6; J gene: TRBJ2-7; CDR3 protein: ASGGGSYEQY
V gene: TRBV27; J gene: TRBJ1-5; CDR3 protein: ASSLTAGANQPQH
V gene: TRBV30; J gene: TRBJ2-3; CDR3 protein: AWARGVPDTQY
V gene: TRBV18; J gene: TRBJ2-4; CDR3 protein: ASSRTGLPDLIQY
V gene: TRBV28; J gene: TRBJ2-7; CDR3 protein: ASSSTGRLYEQY
V gene: TRBV10-2; J gene: TRBJ2-1; CDR3 protein: ASRKGEYNEQF
V gene: TRBV4-2; J gene: TRBJ2-3; CDR3 protein: ASSQVGFAGNTDTQY
V gene: TRBV5-1; J gene: TRBJ2-5; CDR3 protein: ASSLYGQQETQY
V gene: TRBV19; J gene: TRBJ2-2; CDR3 protein: ASRQGNIGELF
V gene: TRBV4-1; J gene: TRBJ2-1; CDR3 protein: ASSQGTSGRAHNEQF
V gene: TRBV4-1; J gene: NA; CDR3 protein: ASRPAASSYEQY
V gene: TRBV7-9; J gene: TRBJ1-5; CDR3 protein: ASSLTGNQPQH
V gene: TRBV7-3; J gene: TRBJ2-7; CDR3 protein: ASSLSGGPLYEQY